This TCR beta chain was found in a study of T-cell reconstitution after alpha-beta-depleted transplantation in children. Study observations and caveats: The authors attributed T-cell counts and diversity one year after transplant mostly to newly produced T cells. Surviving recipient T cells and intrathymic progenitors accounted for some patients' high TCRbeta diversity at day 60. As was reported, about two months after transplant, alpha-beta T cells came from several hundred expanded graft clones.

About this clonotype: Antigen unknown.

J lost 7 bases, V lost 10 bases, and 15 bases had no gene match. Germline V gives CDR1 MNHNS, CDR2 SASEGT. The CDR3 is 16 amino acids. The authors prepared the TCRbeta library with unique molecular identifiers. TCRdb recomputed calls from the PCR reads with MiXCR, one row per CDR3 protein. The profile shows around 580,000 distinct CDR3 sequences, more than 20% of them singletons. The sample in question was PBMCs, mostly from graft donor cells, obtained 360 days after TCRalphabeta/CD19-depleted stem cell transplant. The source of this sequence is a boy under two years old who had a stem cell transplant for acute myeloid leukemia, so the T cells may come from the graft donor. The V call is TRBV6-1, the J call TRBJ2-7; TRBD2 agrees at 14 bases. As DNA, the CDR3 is TGTGCCACTGTGGGGACTAGCGGGGGACCCGGGGGTGAGCAGTACTTC. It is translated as CATVGTSGGPGGEQYF.